This TCR beta chain originates from a study of blood T cell repertoires in COVID-19. At the level of the study: COVID-19 samples from acute and convalescent phases originated in the United States, Italy and Spain. Sample material is recorded as cDNA or gDNA derived from T cells, B-cell-depleted T cells, or PBMCs.

CDR3 length: 14 residues. CDR1 is MNHEY and CDR2 is SVGAGI in the germline V gene. The V end lost 6 bases, the J end lost 0 bases, and 11 bases lay between the germline ends. Repertoires were generated with immunoSEQ multiplex PCR, while TCRdb's copy carries only in-frame clones and drops some. The sample has 150,000 to 200,000 clones; roughly 86% are singletons. The rearrangement links TRBV6-5 to TRBJ1-1, with a weak D call TRBD1 (5 bases). The receptor was isolated from a woman between 50 and 59 years old with acute or convalescent COVID-19. Sequencing was done on a sample of peripheral blood. This CDR3 reads CASRRAGMNTEAFF. The CDR3 bases are TGTGCCAGCAGAAGGGCAGGGATGAACACTGAAGCTTTCTTT.